This TCR beta chain derives from a study of blood T cell repertoires in COVID-19. Method: immunoSEQ multiplex PCR; TCRdb's copy keeps in-frame clones and lacks some. The table has 150,000 to 200,000 clones, more than 75% seen once. The CDR3 consists of 13 residues. Germline CDR1 reads KGHSH; CDR2 reads LQKENI. V was clipped by 3 bases and J by 2 bases; unmatched bases: 0. Two negative PCRs, clearance, or symptom resolution characterized the recovered Cohort 3 donors. This TCR was sampled from a woman aged 25 to 39 who had recovered from COVID-19. The chain combines TRBV18 with TRBJ2-5, with 7 bases aligning to TRBD2. Material for sequencing was PBMCs or T cells enriched from blood (not recorded which). The CDR3 region is CASSPRGQETQYF. CDR3 nucleotide sequence: TGTGCCAGCTCACCGCGGGGGCAAGAGACCCAGTACTTC.